This TCR beta chain was profiled in a study of molecular identifiers for immune sequencing clone quantification. CDR3 length: 14 amino acids. V lost 6 bases, J lost 6 bases, and 18 bases lay in between. In germline, CDR1 is MNHEY, CDR2 SMNVEV (reference sequence). Each library that profiled naive CD8 cells came from roughly 20,000 to 1,000,000 sorted cells with 10%, 30% or 50% RNA. Previously described methods and listed TCR primers were employed for the bulk TCR libraries. Via MiXCR, TCRdb re-called the PCR reads, giving one row per CDR3 protein. The data hold approximately 60,000 distinct CDR3 sequences, with under 20% observed a single time.

This chain links TRBV27 with TRBJ2-7, with a tentative D call TRBD2 (6 bases). The source is a human donor in good health. Some libraries in this study had Jurkat cell RNA spiked in. Sample: naive CD8+ T cells from blood, with Jurkat cell RNA spiked in. Subset denoted: FACS-sorted CD8+CD4-CCR7+CD45RA+ naive T cells. Written as DNA, the CDR3 is TGTGCCAGCAGAGATTCGGGGGAGACGGTCGAGCAGTACTTC. It yields the protein CASRDSGETVEQYF.